This T cell receptor beta chain was observed in a study of blood T cell repertoires in COVID-19. The overall study: Italy, Spain and the United States were the sources of the convalescent and acute COVID-19 samples. Sources were T cells, B-cell-depleted T cells, or PBMCs; the material itself was cDNA or gDNA.

Study processing details: Counts of nucleated cells, estimated from reference gene primer amplification, were obtained. Clones were read by immunoSEQ multiplex PCR, and TCRdb kept only the in-frame ones, dropping some. The V and J calls and clone size come from that table; D and trimming were worked out from the DNA. The data contain 50,000 or so clones, over 80% of them seen just once; the ten biggest clones take up about 59%. From germline, CDR1 is LNHDA and CDR2 SQIVND (reference sequence). The CDR3 is 14 amino acids. V was pared by 5 bases and J by 4 bases, with 6 bases of the junction left unmatched.

This TCR was sampled from a man in his 70s with acute or convalescent COVID-19. The sequencing input was peripheral blood. The chain uses TRBV19 and TRBJ1-1; TRBD1 agrees at 8 bases. DNA of the CDR3: TGTGCCAGTAGTCCGCGAGGACAGGGCACTGAAGCTTTCTTT. This encodes CASSPRGQGTEAFF.